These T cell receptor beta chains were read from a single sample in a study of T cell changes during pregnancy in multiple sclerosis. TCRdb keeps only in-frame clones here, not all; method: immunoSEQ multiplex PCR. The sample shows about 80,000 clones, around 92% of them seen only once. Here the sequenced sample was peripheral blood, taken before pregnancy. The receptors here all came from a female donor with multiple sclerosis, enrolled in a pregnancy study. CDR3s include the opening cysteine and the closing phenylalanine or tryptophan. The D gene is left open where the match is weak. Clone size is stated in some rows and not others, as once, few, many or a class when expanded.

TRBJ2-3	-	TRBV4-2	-	CASSQARGDTQYF	TGTGCCAGCAGCCAAGCCAGGGGAGATACGCAGTATTTT
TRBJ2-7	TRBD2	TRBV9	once	CASSVGGGGARDEQYF	TGTGCCAGCAGCGTAGGAGGCGGGGGGGCAAGAGACGAGCAGTACTTC
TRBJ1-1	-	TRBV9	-	CASSAEQGLNTEAFF	TGTGCCAGCAGCGCAGAACAGGGCTTGAACACTGAAGCTTTCTTT
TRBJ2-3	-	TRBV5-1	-	CASSLSGGSPGTDTQYF	TGCGCCAGCAGCTTGTCGGGTGGCTCCCCCGGCACAGATACGCAGTATTTT
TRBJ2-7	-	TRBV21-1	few	CASNSNCRRRPREQYF	TGTGCCAGCAATTCCAATTGTCGGCGCCGACCTAGGGAGCAGTACTTC
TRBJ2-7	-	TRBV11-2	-	CASSFSLAGNEQYF	TGTGCCAGCAGCTTCAGCCTAGCAGGAAACGAGCAGTACTTC
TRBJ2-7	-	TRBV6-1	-	CASSEYGSSYEQYF	TGTGCCAGCAGTGAATATGGCTCCTCCTACGAGCAGTACTTC
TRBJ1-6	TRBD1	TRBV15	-	CATSSPDRDRNSPLHF	TGTGCCACCAGCAGTCCTGACAGGGACAGAAATTCACCCCTCCACTTT
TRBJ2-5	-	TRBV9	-	CASSLKSDRETQYF	TGTGCCAGCAGCTTGAAGAGCGACAGAGAGACCCAGTACTTC
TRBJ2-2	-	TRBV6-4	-	CASTPGPHTGELFF	TGTGCCAGCACCCCAGGGCCCCACACCGGGGAGCTGTTTTTT